This TCR beta chain came from a study of cytomegalovirus exposure and HLA in healthy donors. PCR involved 60 Vbeta and 13 Jbeta primers. Method: immunoSEQ multiplex PCR; TCRdb's copy keeps in-frame clones and lacks some. The table shows roughly 180,000 clones, with 85% occurring only once. CDR3 length equals 15 residues. After removal of 0 bases from V and 5 bases from J, the junction contained 6 bases not matched to a gene. The germline gives CDR1 SGHDN, CDR2 FVKESK. This clone was picked up a small number of times. Sequences were obtained from PBMCs. The V and J genes are TRBV14 and TRBJ2-5, with 7 bases lining up with TRBD1. The origin of this receptor is a boy younger than 10 in good health and CMV-seronegative. The CDR3 nucleotides are TGTGCCAGCAGCCAAGACTGGACAGGCGGGGAGACCCAGTACTTC. Amino acid sequence: CASSQDWTGGETQYF.